The 12 T cell receptor beta chains given below trace back to one sample, sequenced in a study of T cell changes during pregnancy in multiple sclerosis. Libraries were prepared by immunoSEQ multiplex PCR; TCRdb keeps only in-frame clonotypes and omits some of them. The sample includes 70,000 to 95,000 clones, 93% seen only once; the top ten take more than 2.5%. The sequencing used peripheral blood, collected in the second trimester of pregnancy. The source of these receptors is a female donor with multiple sclerosis, enrolled in a pregnancy study.

The chain uses TRBV6-6 and TRBJ2-1; the D is unclear. V dropped 6 bases and J dropped 8 bases, with 11 bases sitting between them. The CDR3 extends over 12 amino acids. Germline values: CDR1 MNHNY, CDR2 SVGAGI (reference sequence). The CDR3 region is CASRPSVDEQFF. In DNA form, the CDR3 reads TGTGCCAGCAGACCTTCAGTGGATGAGCAGTTCTTC.

The rearrangement joins TRBV6-5 to TRBJ2-1; 14 nucleotides match TRBD2. J gave up 9 bases and V 7 bases, and 2 bases lay outside the gene matches. CDR1 and CDR2 from the germline V gene are MNHEY and SVGAGI. The CDR3 extends over 13 amino acids. The CDR3 DNA is TGTGCCAGCACCGGACTAGCGGGAGGTGAGCAGTTCTTC. Amino acids: CASTGLAGGEQFF.

A note on this clone: Other nucleotide sequences from this sample produce the same CDR3. The chain combines TRBV5-1 with TRBJ2-7; 7 bases fit TRBD1. This CDR3 has 12 amino acids. In germline, CDR1 is SGHRS, CDR2 YFSETQ. The junction had 1 base not matched to a gene; V was cut back by 7 bases and J by 0 bases. CDR3 bases: TGCGCCAGCCGGGACAGCTCCTACGAGCAGTACTTC. Protein product: CASRDSSYEQYF.

The rearrangement uses TRBV10-3 and TRBJ2-3; 12 nucleotides agree with TRBD1. Germline CDR1 and CDR2: ENHRY and SYGVKD. The CDR3 contains 16 residues. Trimming took 7 bases from V and 2 from J; bases not matched to a gene: 7. The DNA of the CDR3 is TGTGCCATCACCGCCGGGACAGGGGGCTTCACAGATACGCAGTATTTT. Translating gives CAITAGTGGFTDTQYF.

J is TRBJ2-3 and V is TRBV5-1, with D possibly matching TRBD2 (7 bases). The V gene's germline CDR1 is SGHRS and CDR2 YFSETQ. The CDR3 loop spans 13 amino acids. Deletions cut 4 bases from V and 2 bases from J, with 8 bases between. The DNA of the CDR3 is TGCGCCAGCAGCCGGGGGGCCACAGATACGCAGTATTTT. Residues: CASSRGATDTQYF.

V and J are TRBV5-1 and TRBJ1-2; D is undetermined. The germline V gene has CDR1 SGHRS and CDR2 YFSETQ. The CDR3 consists of 12 residues. Trimming left V 3 bases short and J 5 bases short, with 8 bases between. The CDR3 reads CASSSGEYGYTF. The CDR3, as DNA: TGCGCCAGCAGCTCCGGGGAATATGGCTACACCTTC. Filled out from reference TRBV5-1 and TRBJ1-2, the complete variable domain reads KAGVTQTPRYLIKTRGQQVTLSCSPISGHRSVSWYQQTPGQGLQFLFEYFSETQRNKGNFPGRFSGRQFSNSRSEMNVSTLELGDSALYLCASSSGEYGYTFGSGTRLTVV.

The rearrangement uses TRBV5-1 and TRBJ2-3; perhaps TRBD2 as D (5 bases). The germline V gene has CDR1 SGHRS and CDR2 YFSETQ. The CDR3 covers 16 residues. Deletions cut 0 bases from V and 0 bases from J, with 11 bases between. The CDR3 DNA is TGCGCCAGCAGCTTGGGCCCTAGCCAGAGCACAGATACGCAGTATTTT. Protein: CASSLGPSQSTDTQYF.

The chain couples TRBV19 to TRBJ1-4; D unresolved. Germline V CDR1 and CDR2: LNHDA, SQIVND (reference sequence). This CDR3 region has 14 residues. V dropped 4 bases and J dropped 10 bases, with 16 bases sitting between them. The CDR3 loop is CASSTNPDKAKLFF. CDR3 in DNA: TGTGCCAGTAGTACTAACCCTGACAAGGCAAAACTGTTTTTT.

The chain is built from TRBV28 and TRBJ1-2; D possibly corresponds to TRBD1 (5 bases). The CDR3 has 14 residues. Trimming cost V 7 bases and J 4 bases, with 16 bases left between them. Per the germline V gene, CDR1 is MDHEN and CDR2 is SYDVKM. The CDR3 here is CASTEGADPYGYTF. The DNA for the CDR3 is TGTGCCAGCACCGAAGGGGCAGACCCCTATGGCTACACCTTC.

The J gene is TRBJ1-1, the V gene TRBV7-9; 10 positions match TRBD1. CDR3 length: 15 amino acids. V trimming: 4 bases; J trimming: 0 bases; junction bases outside the gene matches: 2. Per the germline V gene, CDR1 is SEHNR and CDR2 is FQNEAQ (reference sequence). CDR3 protein: CASSWGQGMNTEAFF. CDR3 in DNA: TGTGCCAGCAGCTGGGGACAGGGGATGAACACTGAAGCTTTCTTT.

This clone was seen once. The chain has TRBV5-1 and TRBJ1-2; TRBD1 agrees at 8 bases. The V and J ends lost 5 bases and 2 bases, in that order; junction bases with no gene match: 5. The CDR3 is 14 amino acids. Germline CDR1 and CDR2: SGHRS and YFSETQ. This CDR3 is CASRSDRDNYGYTF. DNA for the CDR3: TGCGCCAGCAGGTCGGACAGGGACAACTATGGCTACACCTTC.

The rearrangement uses TRBV5-4 and TRBJ2-7; 9 nucleotides agree with TRBD1. The CDR3 has 15 residues. CDR1 is SGHNT, CDR2 YYREEE, per germline (reference sequence). Trimming removed 4 bases from V and 1 base from J; junction bases left unmatched: 6. CDR3 protein: CASSPDRGRSYEQYF. CDR3 nucleotide sequence: TGTGCCAGCAGCCCGGACAGGGGACGGTCCTACGAGCAGTACTTC.